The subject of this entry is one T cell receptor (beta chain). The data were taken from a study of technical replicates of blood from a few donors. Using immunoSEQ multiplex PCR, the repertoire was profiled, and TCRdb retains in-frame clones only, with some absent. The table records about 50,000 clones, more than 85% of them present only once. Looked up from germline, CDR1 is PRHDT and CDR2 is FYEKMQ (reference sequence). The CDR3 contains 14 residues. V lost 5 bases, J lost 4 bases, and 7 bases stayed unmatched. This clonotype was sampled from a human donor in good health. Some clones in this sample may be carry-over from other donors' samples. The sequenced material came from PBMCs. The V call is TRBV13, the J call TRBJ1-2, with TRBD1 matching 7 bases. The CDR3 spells CASSQRTGSYGYTF. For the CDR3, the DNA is TGTGCCAGCAGCCAAAGGACAGGATCCTATGGCTACACCTTC.